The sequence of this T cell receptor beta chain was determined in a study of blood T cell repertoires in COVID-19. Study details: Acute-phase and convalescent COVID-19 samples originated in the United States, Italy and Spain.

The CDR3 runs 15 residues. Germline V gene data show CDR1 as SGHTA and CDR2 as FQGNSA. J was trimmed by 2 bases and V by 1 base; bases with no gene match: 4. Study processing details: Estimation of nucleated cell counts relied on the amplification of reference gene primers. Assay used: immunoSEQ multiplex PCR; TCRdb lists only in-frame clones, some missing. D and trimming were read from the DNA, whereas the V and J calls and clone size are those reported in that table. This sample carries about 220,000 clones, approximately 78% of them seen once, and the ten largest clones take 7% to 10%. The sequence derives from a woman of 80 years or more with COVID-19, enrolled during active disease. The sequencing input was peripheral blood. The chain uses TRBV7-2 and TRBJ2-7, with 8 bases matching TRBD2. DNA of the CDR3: TGTGCCAGCAGCTTAGGGACTAGCTTAACCTACGAGCAGTACTTC. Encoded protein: CASSLGTSLTYEQYF.